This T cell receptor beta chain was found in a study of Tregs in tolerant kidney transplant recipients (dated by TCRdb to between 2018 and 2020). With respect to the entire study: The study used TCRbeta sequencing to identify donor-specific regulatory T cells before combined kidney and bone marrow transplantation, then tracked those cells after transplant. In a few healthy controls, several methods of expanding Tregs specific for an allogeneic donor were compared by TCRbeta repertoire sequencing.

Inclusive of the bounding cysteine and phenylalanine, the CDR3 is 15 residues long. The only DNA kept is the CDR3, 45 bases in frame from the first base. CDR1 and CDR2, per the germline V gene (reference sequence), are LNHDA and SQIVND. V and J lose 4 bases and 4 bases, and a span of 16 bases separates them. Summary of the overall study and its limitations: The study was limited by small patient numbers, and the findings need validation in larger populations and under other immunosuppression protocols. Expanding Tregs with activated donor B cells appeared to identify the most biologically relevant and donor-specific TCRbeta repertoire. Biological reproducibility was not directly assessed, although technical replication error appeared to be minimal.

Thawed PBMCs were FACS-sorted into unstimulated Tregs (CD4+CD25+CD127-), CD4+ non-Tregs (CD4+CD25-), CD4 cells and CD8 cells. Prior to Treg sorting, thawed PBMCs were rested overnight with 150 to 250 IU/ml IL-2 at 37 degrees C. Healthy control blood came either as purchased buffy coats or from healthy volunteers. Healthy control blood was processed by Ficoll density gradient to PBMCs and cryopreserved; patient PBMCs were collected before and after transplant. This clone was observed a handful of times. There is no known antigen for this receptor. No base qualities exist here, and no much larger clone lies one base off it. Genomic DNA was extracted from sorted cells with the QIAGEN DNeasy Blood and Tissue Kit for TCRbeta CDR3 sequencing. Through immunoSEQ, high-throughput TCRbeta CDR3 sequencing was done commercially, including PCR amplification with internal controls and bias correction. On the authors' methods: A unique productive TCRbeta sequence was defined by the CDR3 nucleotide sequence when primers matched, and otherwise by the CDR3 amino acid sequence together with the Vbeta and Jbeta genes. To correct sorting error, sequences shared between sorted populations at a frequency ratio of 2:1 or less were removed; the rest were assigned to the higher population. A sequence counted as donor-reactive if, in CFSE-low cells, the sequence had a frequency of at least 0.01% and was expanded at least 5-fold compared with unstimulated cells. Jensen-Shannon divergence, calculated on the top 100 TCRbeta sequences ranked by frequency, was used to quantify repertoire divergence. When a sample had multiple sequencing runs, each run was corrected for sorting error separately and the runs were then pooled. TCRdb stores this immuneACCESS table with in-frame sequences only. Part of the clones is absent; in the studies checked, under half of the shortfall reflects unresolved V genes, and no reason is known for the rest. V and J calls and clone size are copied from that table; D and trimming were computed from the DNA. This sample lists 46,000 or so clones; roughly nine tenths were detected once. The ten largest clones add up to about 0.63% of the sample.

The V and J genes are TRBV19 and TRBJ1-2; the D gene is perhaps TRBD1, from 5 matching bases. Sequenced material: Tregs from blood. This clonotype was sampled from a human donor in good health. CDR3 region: CASSRREGIGYGYTF. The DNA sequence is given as TGTGCCAGTAGTAGAAGGGAGGGGATCGGCTATGGCTACACCTTC.